This T cell receptor (beta chain) was sequenced in a study of PD-L1 blockade in urothelial cancer. Whole-study context: Researchers looked at the blood 3 weeks (second dose) and 6 weeks after treatment began. A median of roughly 150,000 T cells was found in the blood samples.

V dropped 5 bases and J dropped 1; count of bases not matched to a gene: 4. Germline V CDR1 and CDR2: MNHEY, SVGAGI. This CDR3 region has 14 residues. Synthetic analogs of TCR templates were spiked into every PCR. Libraries were prepared by immunoSEQ multiplex PCR; TCRdb keeps only in-frame clonotypes and omits some of them. The sample lists tens of thousands of clones, 70% to 90% occurring once. Study-wide points: Better survival was predicted by below-median pretreatment blood TCR clonality.

Time point denoted: pretreatment peripheral blood. The sample holds one count of this clone. Its specificity is not known. The sequenced sample was PBMCs, obtained around atezolizumab (anti-PD-L1) treatment. This TCR was sampled from a woman aged 55 to 70 with urothelial cancer. The rearrangement links TRBV6-5 to TRBJ1-1; 7 nucleotides line up with TRBD1. The CDR3 reads CASSRPGGNTEAFF. The CDR3 region has the DNA TGTGCCAGCAGTCGTCCAGGGGGGAACACTGAAGCTTTCTTT.